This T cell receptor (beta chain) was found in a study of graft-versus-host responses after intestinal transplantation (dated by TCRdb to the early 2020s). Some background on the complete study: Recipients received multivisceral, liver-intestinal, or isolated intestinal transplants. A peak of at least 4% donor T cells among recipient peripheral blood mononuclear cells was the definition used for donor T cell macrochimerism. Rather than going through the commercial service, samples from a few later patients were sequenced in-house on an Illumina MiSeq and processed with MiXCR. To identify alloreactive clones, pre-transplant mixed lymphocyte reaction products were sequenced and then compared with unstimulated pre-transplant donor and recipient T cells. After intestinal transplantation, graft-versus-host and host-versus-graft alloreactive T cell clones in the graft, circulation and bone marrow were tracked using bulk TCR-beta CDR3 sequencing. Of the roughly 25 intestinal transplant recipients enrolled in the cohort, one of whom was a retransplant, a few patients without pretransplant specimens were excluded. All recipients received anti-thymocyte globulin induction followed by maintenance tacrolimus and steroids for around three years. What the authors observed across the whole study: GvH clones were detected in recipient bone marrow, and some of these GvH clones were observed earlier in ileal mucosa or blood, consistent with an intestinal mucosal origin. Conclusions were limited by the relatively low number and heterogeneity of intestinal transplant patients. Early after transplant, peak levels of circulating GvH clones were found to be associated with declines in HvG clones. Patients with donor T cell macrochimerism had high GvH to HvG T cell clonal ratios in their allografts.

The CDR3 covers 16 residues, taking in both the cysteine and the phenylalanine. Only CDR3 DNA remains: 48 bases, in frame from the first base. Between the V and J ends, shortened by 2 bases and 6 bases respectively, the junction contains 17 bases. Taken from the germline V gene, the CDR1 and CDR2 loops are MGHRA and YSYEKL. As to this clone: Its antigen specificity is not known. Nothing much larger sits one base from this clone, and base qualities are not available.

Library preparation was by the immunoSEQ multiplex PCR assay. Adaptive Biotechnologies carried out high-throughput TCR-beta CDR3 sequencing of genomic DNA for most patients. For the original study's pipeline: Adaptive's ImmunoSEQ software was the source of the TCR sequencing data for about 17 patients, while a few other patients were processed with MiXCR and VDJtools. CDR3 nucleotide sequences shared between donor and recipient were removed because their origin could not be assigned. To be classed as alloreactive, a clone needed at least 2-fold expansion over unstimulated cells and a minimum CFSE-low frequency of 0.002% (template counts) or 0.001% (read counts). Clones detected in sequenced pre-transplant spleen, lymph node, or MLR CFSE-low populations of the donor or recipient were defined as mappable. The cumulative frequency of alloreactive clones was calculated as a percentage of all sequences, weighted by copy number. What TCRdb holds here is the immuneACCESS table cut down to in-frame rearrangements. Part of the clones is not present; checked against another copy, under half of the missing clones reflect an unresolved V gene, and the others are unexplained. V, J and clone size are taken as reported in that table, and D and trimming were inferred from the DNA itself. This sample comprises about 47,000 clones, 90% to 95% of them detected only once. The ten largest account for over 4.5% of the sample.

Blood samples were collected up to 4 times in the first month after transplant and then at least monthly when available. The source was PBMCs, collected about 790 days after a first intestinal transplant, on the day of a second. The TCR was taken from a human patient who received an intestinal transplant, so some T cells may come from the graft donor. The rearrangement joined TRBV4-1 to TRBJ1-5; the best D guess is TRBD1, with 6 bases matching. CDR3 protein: CASSQQEGGGGQPQHF. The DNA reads TGCGCCAGCAGCCAACAAGAGGGGGGAGGCGGTCAGCCCCAGCATTTT.